This TCR beta chain appears in the sequencing data of a study of response to subunit inactivated influenza vaccine. Study-wide results and caveats: Every seasonal influenza vaccination brings in few new T cells, the authors suggested.

TCRdb called the RT-PCR reads again in MiXCR, with one record for every CDR3 protein. The sample consists of about 540,000 distinct CDR3 sequences, around 25% of them appearing once. In the case of this clonotype: Its target is not known.

Another study also made use of these data, one on T cells expressing NK-cell markers. This second report adds: 5'RACE template switching with UMIs generated TCR beta cDNA. The authors derived TCR beta repertoires from sorted CD3+CD56+NKG2C+, CD3+CD56+NKG2C- and CD3+CD56-NKG2C+ T cells. One of the eight sequenced donors was seronegative, whereas the other seven were HCMV-seropositive. In a few donors, dominant clonotypes made up roughly 28.3-65% of CD3+CD56-NKG2C+ cells.

Specimen: CD4+ T cells sorted from PBMCs, collected approximately 13 days after vaccination. The origin of this receptor is a man aged 45-60 years who received an inactivated influenza vaccine.

CDR3 sequence reads: CASSGGRAHPTDTQYF. The CDR3 DNA sequence: TGTGCCAGCAGCGGGGGGAGGGCCCACCCCACAGATACGCAGTATTTT. The chain employs TRBV9 and TRBJ2-3; TRBD2 aligns across 7 bases. V gave up 3 bases and J gave up 2 bases; unmatched junction bases: 9. The V gene's germline CDR1 is SGDLS and CDR2 YYNGEE. The CDR3 sequence is 16 residues long.